The rows below give T cell receptor beta chains drawn from one sample of a study of Ad26.COV2.S vaccination and SARS-CoV-2 variants. The method was immunoSEQ multiplex PCR; TCRdb's version includes in-frame clones alone and lacks a portion of them. This table has 75,000 to 100,000 clones, under 90% appearing once. Sequencing was performed on peripheral blood, taken after recovery from COVID-19. The origin of the receptors is a human donor who had recovered from COVID-19. Each CDR3 is given with its conserved first and last residue. A D gene is named only where the DNA matches it firmly. Rows give clone size only sometimes, using once, few, many, or a class for an expanded clone.

clone_size	v_call	j_call	d_call	cdr3_nt	cdr3_aa
-	TRBV28	TRBJ1-2	-	TGTGCCAGCAGAACTTACTCCGGGACTCCCGATGGCTACACCTTC	CASRTYSGTPDGYTF
-	TRBV28	TRBJ2-7	TRBD2	TGTGCCAGCAGTTTTCCCCTGACTAGCGGGAGTTTAGGCGAGCAGTACTTC	CASSFPLTSGSLGEQYF
-	TRBV7-9	TRBJ2-1	-	TGTGCCAGTCGAAGCGGAAGGGCCTCCTACAATGAGCAGTTCTTC	CASRSGRASYNEQFF
-	TRBV6-4	TRBJ2-3	-	TGTGCCAGCAGTGAGTTTTTCCAAACTAGCACAGATACGCAGTATTTT	CASSEFFQTSTDTQYF
-	TRBV15	TRBJ2-5	-	TGTGCCACCAGCAGAGACCCCGGGCAAGAGACCCAGTACTTC	CATSRDPGQETQYF
-	TRBV4-3	TRBJ2-1	TRBD1	TGCGCCAGCAGCCAAGGGAGTGGGGGCGGACAGGGGGCATACAATGAGCAGTTCTTC	CASSQGSGGGQGAYNEQFF
-	TRBV6-6	TRBJ2-3	TRBD2	TGTGCCAGCAGTTACTTGTCGGGAGGGCCCACAGATACGCAGTATTTT	CASSYLSGGPTDTQYF
-	TRBV4-2	TRBJ1-5	-	TGTGCCAGCAGCCCCTCTTTATCGGACACTCTGGATCAGCCCCAGCATTTT	CASSPSLSDTLDQPQHF
-	TRBV25-1	TRBJ2-1	-	TGTGCCAGCAGATCCGGGACACCTTTCAATGAGCAGTTCTTC	CASRSGTPFNEQFF
-	TRBV20-1	TRBJ2-5	-	TGCAGTGCCAGCAAAGAGGAGACCCAGTACTTC	CSASKEETQYF
-	TRBV6-5	TRBJ1-3	-	TGTGCCATCGACGGGGGTGGACACACCATATATTTT	CAIDGGGHTIYF
-	TRBV7-2	TRBJ2-7	-	TGTGCCAGCAGCTCAGCCTTACTAGGTGAGCAGTACTTC	CASSSALLGEQYF
once	TRBV7-9	TRBJ2-7	-	TGTGCCAGCAGCGTAAGGTCGGGCGAGCAGTACTTC	CASSVRSGEQYF
-	TRBV7-3	TRBJ2-1	TRBD2	TGTGCCAGCAGCGCGACGGGACTAGCGGGGGAAAATGAGCAGTTCTTC	CASSATGLAGENEQFF
once	TRBV19	TRBJ2-2	-	TGTGCCAGCGCGGAGTGGGTCCCGATAGGCACCGGGGAGCTGTTTTTT	CASAEWVPIGTGELFF
-	TRBV5-6	TRBJ2-2	-	TGTGCCAGCAGCCCAGACAGCTTAACCGGGGAGCTGTTTTTT	CASSPDSLTGELFF
-	TRBV18	TRBJ2-3	-	TGTGCCAGCTCACGGACAAGGTTAACAGATACGCAGTATTTT	CASSRTRLTDTQYF
few	TRBV18	TRBJ2-7	TRBD2	TGTGCCAGCTCACCACCGACGGGACTAGGGGGCGAGCAGTACTTC	CASSPPTGLGGEQYF
-	TRBV7-2	TRBJ1-2	TRBD1	TGTGCCAGCAGCTTAGTAGGCAGGGGGGACTATGGCTACACCTTC	CASSLVGRGDYGYTF
-	TRBV7-8	TRBJ2-1	-	TGTGCCACCGGGGGGCCCTTCTACAATGAGCAGTTCTTC	CATGGPFYNEQFF
-	TRBV6-4	TRBJ2-2	TRBD1	TGTGCCAGCAGTCGGACAGGGCCCGGGGAGCTGTTTTTT	CASSRTGPGELFF
-	TRBV28	TRBJ1-2	-	TGTGCCAGCAGGGGGGCAGGCGACCAATATGGCTACACCTTC	CASRGAGDQYGYTF
-	TRBV6-4	TRBJ2-6	-	TGTGCCAGCAGTGAACGCTCTGGGGCCAACGTCCTGACTTTC	CASSERSGANVLTF
-	TRBV18	TRBJ2-2	-	TGTGCCAGCTCACCACCACCAGGCTTCACCGGGGAGCTGTTTTTT	CASSPPPGFTGELFF
-	TRBV10-3	TRBJ1-4	-	TGTGCCATCAGTGAGAGCGGGGAGGGAAAACTGTTTTTT	CAISESGEGKLFF
-	TRBV24-1	TRBJ2-3	TRBD1	TGTGCCACCAGTGATTTCGGACAGGGCGGTTCAGATACGCAGTATTTT	CATSDFGQGGSDTQYF
-	TRBV19	TRBJ2-3	-	TGTGCCAGTCTCAGTAGACTTGCGGCGGATACGCAGTATTTT	CASLSRLAADTQYF
-	TRBV18	TRBJ2-7	-	TGTGCCAGCTCACCACGGGTTCGGTACGAGCAGTACTTC	CASSPRVRYEQYF
-	TRBV19	TRBJ2-3	TRBD2	TGTGCCAGTAGTTTCCTAGCGGGAGGGATCACAGATACGCAGTATTTT	CASSFLAGGITDTQYF
-	TRBV5-6	TRBJ1-1	-	TGTGCCAGCAGACGCGATAACACTGAAGCTTTCTTT	CASRRDNTEAFF
-	TRBV11-2	TRBJ2-3	TRBD2	TGTGCCAGCAGCTTAGTAGCGGGACGCACAGATACGCAGTATTTT	CASSLVAGRTDTQYF
few	TRBV5-6	TRBJ2-2	-	TGTGCCAGCAGCTTGTATATTGGGGGCACCGGGGAGCTGTTTTTT	CASSLYIGGTGELFF
-	TRBV19	TRBJ2-1	TRBD2	TGTGCCAGACAAAGCGGGAGCTCCTACAATGAGCAGTTCTTC	CARQSGSSYNEQFF
-	TRBV5-1	TRBJ2-3	TRBD2	TGCGCCAGCAGCTTGGTGCAGCGGGGGAGCACAGATACGCAGTATTTT	CASSLVQRGSTDTQYF
-	TRBV19	TRBJ2-7	-	TGTGCCAGTAGTATGGTCATTCCTGGAGAGCAGTACTTC	CASSMVIPGEQYF
few	TRBV9	TRBJ1-2	-	TGTGCCAGCAGCGGCCACCGGGCCAATGGCTACACCTTC	CASSGHRANGYTF
-	TRBV13	TRBJ2-7	TRBD1	TGTGCCAGCAGCACAAGACAGGGATACGAGCAGTACTTC	CASSTRQGYEQYF
-	TRBV7-3	TRBJ2-1	TRBD2	TGTGCCAGCAGCTTAAGGGGTCTAGCGGGAGGGAATGAGCAGTTCTTC	CASSLRGLAGGNEQFF
-	TRBV19	TRBJ1-5	-	TGTGCCAGTAGTATAGTGGCAGGCGGGAATCAGCCCCAGCATTTT	CASSIVAGGNQPQHF
-	TRBV28	TRBJ2-1	TRBD2	TGTGCCAGCAGTCCACTAGCGGGAGGCGTCAATGAGCAGTTCTTC	CASSPLAGGVNEQFF
-	TRBV19	TRBJ2-1	-	TGTGCCAGTAGTATAGGAGGAGGGCCAAGTGAGCAGTTCTTC	CASSIGGGPSEQFF
-	TRBV3-1/TRBV3-2	TRBJ2-1	TRBD2	TGTGCCTCCCGGACTAGCGGGAGGTGGAATGAGCAGTTCTTC	CASRTSGRWNEQFF
-	TRBV27	TRBJ2-1	TRBD1	TGTGCCAGCCACAAAACAGGGGGGAATGAGCAGTTCTTC	CASHKTGGNEQFF